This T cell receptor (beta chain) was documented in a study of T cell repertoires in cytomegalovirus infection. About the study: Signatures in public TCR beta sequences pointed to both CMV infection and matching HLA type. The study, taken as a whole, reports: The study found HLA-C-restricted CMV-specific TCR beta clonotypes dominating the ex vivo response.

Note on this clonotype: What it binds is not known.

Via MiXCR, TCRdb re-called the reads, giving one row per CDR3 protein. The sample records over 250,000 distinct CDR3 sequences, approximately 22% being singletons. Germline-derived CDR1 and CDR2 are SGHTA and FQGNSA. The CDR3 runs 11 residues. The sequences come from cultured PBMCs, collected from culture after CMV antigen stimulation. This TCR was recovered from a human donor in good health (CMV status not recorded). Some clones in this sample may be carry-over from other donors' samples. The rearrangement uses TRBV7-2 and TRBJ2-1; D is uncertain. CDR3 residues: CGGKPYNEQFF. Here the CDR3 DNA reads TGTGGGGGAAAGCCCTACAATGAGCAGTTCTTC.